These 17 T cell receptor beta chains were sequenced from one sample in a study of blood T cell repertoires in COVID-19. Profiling relied on immunoSEQ multiplex PCR, and the TCRdb table lists in-frame clones only, not all of them. The table records 130,000 to 150,000 clones, 88% of them present only once. The sequenced sample consisted of peripheral blood. These receptor sequences come from a human donor in a cohort sampled during active COVID-19.

V is TRBV20-1 and J is TRBJ1-6, with no clear D. The V end lost 3 bases, the J end lost 4 bases, and 7 bases lay between the germline ends. Germline CDR1 DFQATT, CDR2 SNEGSKA (reference sequence). The CDR3 totals 13 residues. The CDR3, as DNA: TGCAGTGCTAGTGTAAATTATAATTCACCCCTCCACTTT. This encodes CSASVNYNSPLHF.

This chain links TRBV7-3 with TRBJ2-3, with D maybe TRBD2 (5 bases). Germline V gene data show CDR1 as SGHTA and CDR2 as FQGTGA. The CDR3 consists of 16 residues. V was cut by 1 base and J by 2 bases, with 13 bases left in between. The CDR3 DNA reads TGTGCCAGCAGCTTAAATGCTAGCCCATTCACAGATACGCAGTATTTT. Its protein is CASSLNASPFTDTQYF.

The rearrangement links TRBV6-1 to TRBJ1-5; D ambiguous. Germline V lookup: CDR1 MNHNS, CDR2 SASEGT. This CDR3 region has 16 residues. Trimming removed 3 bases from V and 0 bases from J, with 12 bases in between. CDR3: CASSDGALYSNQPQHF. For the CDR3, the DNA is TGTGCCAGCAGTGATGGAGCGCTCTATAGCAATCAGCCCCAGCATTTT.

This sequence joins TRBV5-4 and TRBJ2-1; possible D gene TRBD2, 6 bases. V was shortened by 1 base and J by 5 bases, with 10 bases between the two germline ends. The CDR3 runs 14 residues. Per the germline V gene, CDR1 is SGHNT and CDR2 is YYREEE (reference sequence). CDR3 coding DNA: TGTGCCAGCAGCTTGCCCCGGGAGAACAATGAGCAGTTCTTC. Translating it yields CASSLPRENNEQFF.

The chain employs TRBV4-3 and TRBJ2-7; D ambiguous. The CDR3 is made up of 14 amino acids. V gave up 0 bases and J gave up 1 base, with 7 bases separating them. Looked up from germline, CDR1 is LGHNA and CDR2 is YSLEER. The CDR3 nucleotides are TGCGCCAGCAGCCAAGATCTAAGATCCTACGAGCAGTACTTC. This codes for CASSQDLRSYEQYF.

The chain links TRBV19 to TRBJ2-6; no definite D call. V lost 5 bases, J lost 0 bases, and 8 bases lay in between. Germline lookup yields CDR1 LNHDA and CDR2 SQIVND (reference sequence). The CDR3 runs to 15 residues. The CDR3 DNA follows: TGTGCCAGTAGTTCCCAGGACTCTGGGGCCAACGTCCTGACTTTC. Translating it yields CASSSQDSGANVLTF.

The chain recombines TRBV18 with TRBJ1-4, with no clear D. The ends were cut back, 2 bases at V and 8 bases at J, with 12 bases in the middle. This CDR3 spans 14 amino acids. The germline V gene has CDR1 KGHSH and CDR2 LQKENI. The CDR3 reads CASSPGGLGEKLFF. The CDR3 nucleotides read TGTGCCAGCTCACCAGGAGGGTTAGGGGAAAAACTGTTTTTT.

The count of this clone is one. This chain connects TRBV28 to TRBJ2-1, with 8 bases aligning to TRBD2. The CDR3 totals 14 residues. V lost 3 bases to trimming and J lost 4 bases; unmatched junction nucleotides: 2. Germline values: CDR1 MDHEN, CDR2 SYDVKM. CDR3 nucleotide sequence: TGTGCCAGCAGTTTGCGGGAGGAGTACAATGAGCAGTTCTTC. It encodes CASSLREEYNEQFF.

This clone was seen a single time. This chain joins TRBV5-4 and TRBJ2-5, with unresolved D. The CDR3 is 13 residues long. Germline lookup yields CDR1 SGHNT and CDR2 YYREEE (reference sequence). The ends were cut back, 0 bases at V and 5 bases at J, with 8 bases in the middle. The CDR3, as DNA: TGTGCCAGCAGCTTGGTCCCAGTGGAGACCCAGTACTTC. It codes for CASSLVPVETQYF.

The chain couples TRBV6-1 to TRBJ1-2, with D perhaps TRBD1 (6 bases). The CDR3 extends over 15 amino acids. The germline V gene encodes CDR1 MNHNS and CDR2 SASEGT. The V and J ends lost 3 bases and 4 bases respectively, with 15 bases between them. Here the CDR3 reads CASSEGYQGRYGYTF. CDR3 DNA sequence: TGTGCCAGCAGTGAGGGGTATCAGGGGCGCTATGGCTACACCTTC.

The chain uses TRBV11-2 and TRBJ1-1, with D possibly being TRBD1 (5 bases). The CDR3 contains 15 residues. V was cut by 2 bases and J by 4 bases, with 14 bases left in between. Germline CDR1 is SGHAT and CDR2 is FQNNGV. The CDR3 is CASSLTGLGSTEAFF. In DNA, the CDR3 is TGTGCCAGCAGCTTAACAGGTTTGGGAAGCACTGAAGCTTTCTTT.

V usage is TRBV28 and J usage is TRBJ1-4, with D possibly being TRBD1 (5 bases). Per the germline V gene, CDR1 is MDHEN and CDR2 is SYDVKM. The CDR3 totals 14 residues. Trimming removed 5 bases from V and 5 bases from J, with 12 bases in between. The CDR3 region is CASSRRGQNEKLFF. The CDR3 coding sequence is TGTGCCAGCAGTCGGCGGGGCCAGAATGAAAAACTGTTTTTT.

The V call is TRBV6-2 or TRBV6-3, the J call TRBJ1-3; no definite D call. Germline CDR1 and CDR2: MNHEY and SVGEGT. V was pared by 5 bases and J by 0 bases, with 17 bases between. The CDR3 is 17 residues long. The CDR3 DNA reads as TGTGCCAGCAGTCAGCGAGGCACCGCGAGCTCTGGAAACACCATATATTTT. As protein: CASSQRGTASSGNTIYF.

The chain carries TRBV5-4 and TRBJ1-2; 11 positions agree with TRBD1. Germline CDR1 SGHNT, CDR2 YYREEE (reference sequence). The CDR3 loop spans 15 amino acids. Trimming took 4 bases from V and 8 from J; bases not matched to a gene: 10. This chain's CDR3 is CASSPKDRGHEGYTF. Written as DNA, the CDR3 is TGTGCCAGCAGCCCAAAGGACAGGGGGCACGAGGGCTACACCTTC.

CDR3: CASSQGLTGANVLTF. For the CDR3, the DNA is TGTGCCAGCAGCCAGGGGCTGACTGGGGCCAACGTCCTGACTTTC. The rearrangement uses TRBV6-5 and TRBJ2-6; possibly TRBD1 for D (6 bases). The CDR3 spans 15 residues. The V gene lost 6 bases and the J gene lost 2 bases, with 11 bases spanning the gap. CDR1 and CDR2 (germline): MNHEY, SVGAGI.

The chain couples TRBV10-2 to TRBJ2-2, with D hard to call. Germline CDR1 WSHSY, CDR2 SAAADI. The length of the CDR3 is 13 residues. V was trimmed by 7 bases and J by 1 base, leaving 7 bases between them. Here the CDR3 reads CASIRQNTGELFF. The CDR3 DNA reads as TGCGCCAGCATCAGACAGAACACCGGGGAGCTGTTTTTT.

The genes are TRBV30 and TRBJ1-6; D might be TRBD1 (5 bases). CDR3 size: 15 residues. Per germline, CDR1 GTSNPN and CDR2 SVGIG (reference sequence). V shed 3 bases and J shed 1 base, with 10 bases lying between them. CDR3 in DNA: TGTGCCTGGAGCCTGGGGGGGTCCTATAATTCACCCCTCCACTTT. Translation: CAWSLGGSYNSPLHF.